The clone carrying this T cell receptor beta chain was counted a few times. What it recognizes is unknown. The germline gives CDR1 MNHEY, CDR2 SVGEGT. J gave up 2 bases and V 2 bases, and 10 bases lay outside the gene matches. The length of the CDR3 is 18 residues. The data originate from a study of CD8 T cells in ankylosing spondylitis. Study-wide findings and caveats: In ankylosing spondylitis patients, matched synovial fluid reportedly showed significant enrichment of disease-linked clones. The study identified a TCR beta motif of seven or eight highly homologous variants that appeared characteristic of ankylosing spondylitis blood. Researchers report that disease-linked clones proved CD8+ and relatively rare in peripheral blood.

TCRdb re-called the 5' RACE reads through MiXCR, storing one row per CDR3 protein. The sample has 100,000 to 150,000 distinct CDR3 sequences, about a sixth seen once. The TCR comes from a male donor with ankylosing spondylitis. The specimen sequenced was blood, either unsorted or a sorted T cell fraction (not recorded which). J is TRBJ2-1 and V is TRBV6-2 or TRBV6-3, with 9 bases identical to TRBD2. The CDR3 loop reads CASSYPSGIRDAYNEQFF. For the CDR3, the DNA is TGTGCCAGCAGTTACCCTAGCGGGATAAGAGACGCCTACAATGAGCAGTTCTTC.